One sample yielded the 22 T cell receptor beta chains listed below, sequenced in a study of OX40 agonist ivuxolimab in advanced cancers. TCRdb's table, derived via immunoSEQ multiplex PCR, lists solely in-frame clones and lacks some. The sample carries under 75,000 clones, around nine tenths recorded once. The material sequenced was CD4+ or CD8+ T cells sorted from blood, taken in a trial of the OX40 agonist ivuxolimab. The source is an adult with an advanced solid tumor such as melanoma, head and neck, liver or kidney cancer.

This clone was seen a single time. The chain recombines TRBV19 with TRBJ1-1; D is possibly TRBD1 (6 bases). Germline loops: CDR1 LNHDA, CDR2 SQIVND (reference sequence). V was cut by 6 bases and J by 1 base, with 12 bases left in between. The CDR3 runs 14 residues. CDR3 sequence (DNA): TGTGCCAGTAGGGCGAAAGGGGGGAACACTGAAGCTTTCTTT. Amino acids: CASRAKGGNTEAFF.

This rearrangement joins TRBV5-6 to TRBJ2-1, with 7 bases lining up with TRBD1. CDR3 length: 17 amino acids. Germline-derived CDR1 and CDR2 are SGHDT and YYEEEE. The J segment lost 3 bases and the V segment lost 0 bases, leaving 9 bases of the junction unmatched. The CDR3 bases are TGTGCCAGCAGCTTGGGACCTGCCGGGACAGTCTACAATGAGCAGTTCTTC. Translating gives CASSLGPAGTVYNEQFF.

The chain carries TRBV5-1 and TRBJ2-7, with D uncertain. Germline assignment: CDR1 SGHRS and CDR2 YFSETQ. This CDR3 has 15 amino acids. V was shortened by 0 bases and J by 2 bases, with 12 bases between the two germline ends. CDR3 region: CASSLAGPMAYEQYF. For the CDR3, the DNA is TGCGCCAGCAGCTTGGCCGGGCCAATGGCCTACGAGCAGTACTTC.

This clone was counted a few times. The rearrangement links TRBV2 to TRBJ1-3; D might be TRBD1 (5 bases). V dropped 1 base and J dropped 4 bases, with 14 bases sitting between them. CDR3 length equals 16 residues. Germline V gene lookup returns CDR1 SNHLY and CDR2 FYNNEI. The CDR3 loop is CASSEGRAGSGNTIYF. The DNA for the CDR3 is TGTGCCAGCAGTGAAGGTCGTGCAGGGTCGGGAAACACCATATATTTT.

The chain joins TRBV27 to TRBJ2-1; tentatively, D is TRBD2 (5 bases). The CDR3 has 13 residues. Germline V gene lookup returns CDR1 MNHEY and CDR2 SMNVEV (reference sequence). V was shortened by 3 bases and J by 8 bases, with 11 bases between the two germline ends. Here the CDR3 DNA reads TGTGCCAGCAGTTTTCGGGGTCGGGATGAGCAGTTCTTC. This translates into CASSFRGRDEQFF.

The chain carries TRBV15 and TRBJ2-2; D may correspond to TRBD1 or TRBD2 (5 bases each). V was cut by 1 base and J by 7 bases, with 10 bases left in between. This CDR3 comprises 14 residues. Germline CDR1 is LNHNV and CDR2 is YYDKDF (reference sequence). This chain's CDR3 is CATSRVGAIGELFF. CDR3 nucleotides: TGTGCCACCAGCAGAGTCGGGGCTATCGGGGAGCTGTTTTTT. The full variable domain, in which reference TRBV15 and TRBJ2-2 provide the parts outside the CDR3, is DAMVIQNPRYQVTQFGKPVTLSCSQTLNHNVMYWYQQKSSQAPKLLFHYYDKDFNNEADTPDNFQSRRPNTSFCFLDIRSPGLGDTAMYLCATSRVGAIGELFFGEGSRLTVL.

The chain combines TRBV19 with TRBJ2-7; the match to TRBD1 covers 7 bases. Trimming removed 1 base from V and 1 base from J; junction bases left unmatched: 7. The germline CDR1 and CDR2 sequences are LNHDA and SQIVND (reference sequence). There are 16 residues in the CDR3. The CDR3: CASSIAYRGVSYEQYF. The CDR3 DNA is TGTGCCAGTAGTATAGCTTACAGGGGAGTTTCCTACGAGCAGTACTTC.

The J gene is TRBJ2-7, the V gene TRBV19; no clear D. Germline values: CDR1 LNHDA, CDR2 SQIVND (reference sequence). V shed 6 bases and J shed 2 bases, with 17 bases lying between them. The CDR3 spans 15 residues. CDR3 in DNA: TGTGCCAGTAGCCCCAAGATAGGGATGCCCTACGAGCAGTACTTC. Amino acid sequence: CASSPKIGMPYEQYF. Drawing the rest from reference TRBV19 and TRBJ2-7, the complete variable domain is DGGITQSPKYLFRKEGQNVTLSCEQNLNHDAMYWYRQDPGQGLRLIYYSQIVNDFQKGDIAEGYSVSREKKESFPLTVTSAQKNPTAFYLCASSPKIGMPYEQYFGPGTRLTVT.

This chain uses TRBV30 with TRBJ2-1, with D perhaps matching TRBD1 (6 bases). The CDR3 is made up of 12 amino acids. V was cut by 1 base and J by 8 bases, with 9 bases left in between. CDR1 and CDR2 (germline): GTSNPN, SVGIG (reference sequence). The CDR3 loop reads CAWSAYRDEQFF. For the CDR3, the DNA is TGTGCCTGGAGTGCCTACAGGGATGAGCAGTTCTTC.

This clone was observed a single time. CDR3 DNA sequence: TGTGCCAGCAGCGCAACCGGGACAGGGCTCTTGACCAACGTCCTGACTTTC. Protein: CASSATGTGLLTNVLTF. J is TRBJ2-6 and V is TRBV9, with 9 bases that match TRBD1. The length of the CDR3 is 17 residues. Germline CDR1 and CDR2: SGDLS and YYNGEE. Trimming at V came to 3 bases and at J to 8 bases, leaving 12 bases not matched to a gene.

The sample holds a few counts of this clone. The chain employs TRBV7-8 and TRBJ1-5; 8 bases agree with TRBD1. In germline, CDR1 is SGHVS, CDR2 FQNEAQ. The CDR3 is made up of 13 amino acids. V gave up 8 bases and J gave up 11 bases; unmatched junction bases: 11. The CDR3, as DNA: TGTGCCAGCGGCGGACAGGGAGTAGAGGCCCAGCATTTT. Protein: CASGGQGVEAQHF.

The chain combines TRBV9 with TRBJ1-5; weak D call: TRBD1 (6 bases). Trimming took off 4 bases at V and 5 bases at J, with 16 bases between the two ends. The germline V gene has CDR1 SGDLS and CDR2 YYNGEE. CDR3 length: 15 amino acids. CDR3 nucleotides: TGTGCCAGCAGCTTGGGCGGGACACCCCATCAGCCCCAGCATTTT. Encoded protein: CASSLGGTPHQPQHF.

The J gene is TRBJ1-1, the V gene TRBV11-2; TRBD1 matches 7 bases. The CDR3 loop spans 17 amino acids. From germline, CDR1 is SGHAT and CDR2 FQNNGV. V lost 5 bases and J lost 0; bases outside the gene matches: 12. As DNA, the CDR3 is TGTGCCAGCAGCCAGTACGGGACAGATCCTATGAACACTGAAGCTTTCTTT. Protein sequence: CASSQYGTDPMNTEAFF.

CDR3 DNA sequence: TGTGCCTGGAATAGGCAGGGAATGGAGGGCTACACCTTC. Translated, it gives CAWNRQGMEGYTF. The chain recombines TRBV30 with TRBJ1-2; the D gene is possibly TRBD1 (5 bases). Trimming left V 4 bases short and J 8 bases short, with 17 bases between. This CDR3 comprises 13 residues. Germline V lookup: CDR1 GTSNPN, CDR2 SVGIG (reference sequence).

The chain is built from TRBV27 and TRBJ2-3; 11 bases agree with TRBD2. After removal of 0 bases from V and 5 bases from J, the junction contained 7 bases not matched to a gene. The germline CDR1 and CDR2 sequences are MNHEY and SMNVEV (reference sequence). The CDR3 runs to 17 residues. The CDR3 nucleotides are TGTGCCAGCAGTTTATCGGTGACTAGCGGGGACAAAGATACGCAGTATTTT. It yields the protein CASSLSVTSGDKDTQYF.

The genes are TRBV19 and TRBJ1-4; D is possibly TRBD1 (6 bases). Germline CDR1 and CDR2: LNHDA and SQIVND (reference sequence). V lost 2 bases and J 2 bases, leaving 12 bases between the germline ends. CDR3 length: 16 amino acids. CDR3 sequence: CASSINADRTNEKLFF. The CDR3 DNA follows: TGTGCCAGTAGTATAAATGCCGACAGGACTAATGAAAAACTGTTTTTT.

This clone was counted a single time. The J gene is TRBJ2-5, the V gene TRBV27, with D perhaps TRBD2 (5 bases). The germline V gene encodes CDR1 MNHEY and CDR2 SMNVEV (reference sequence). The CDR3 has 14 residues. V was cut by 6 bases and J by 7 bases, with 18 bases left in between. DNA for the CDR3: TGTGCCAGCAGCCCAGGAGGCCCCCTAGGGACCCAGTACTTC. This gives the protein CASSPGGPLGTQYF.

CDR3: CASSLVTGAPNYGYTF. Here the CDR3 DNA reads TGTGCCAGCAGCTTGGTCACAGGGGCCCCTAACTATGGCTACACCTTC. The rearrangement links TRBV7-9 to TRBJ1-2; 7 nucleotides line up with TRBD1. CDR3 length: 16 amino acids. The V and J ends lost 3 bases and 0 bases, in that order; junction bases with no gene match: 7. CDR1 is SEHNR, CDR2 FQNEAQ, per germline (reference sequence).

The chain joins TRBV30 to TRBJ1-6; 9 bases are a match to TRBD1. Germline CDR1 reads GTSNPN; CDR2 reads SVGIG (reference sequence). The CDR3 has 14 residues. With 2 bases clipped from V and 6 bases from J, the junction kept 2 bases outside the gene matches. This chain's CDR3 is CAWSPGQGNSPLHF. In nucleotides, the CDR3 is TGTGCCTGGAGTCCGGGACAGGGTAATTCACCCCTCCACTTT.

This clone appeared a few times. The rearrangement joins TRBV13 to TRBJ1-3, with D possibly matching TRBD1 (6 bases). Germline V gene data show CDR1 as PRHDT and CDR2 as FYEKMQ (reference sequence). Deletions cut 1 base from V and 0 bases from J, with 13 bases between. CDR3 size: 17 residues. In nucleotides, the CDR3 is TGTGCCAGCAGCTTAGCCCCTACAGGGAGCTCTGGAAACACCATATATTTT. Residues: CASSLAPTGSSGNTIYF.

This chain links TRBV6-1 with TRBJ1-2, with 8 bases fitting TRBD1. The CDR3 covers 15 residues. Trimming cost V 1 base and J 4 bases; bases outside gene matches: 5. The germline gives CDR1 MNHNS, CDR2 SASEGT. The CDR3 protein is CASSEGTGSPYGYTF. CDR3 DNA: TGTGCCAGCAGTGAAGGGACAGGGTCCCCCTATGGCTACACCTTC.

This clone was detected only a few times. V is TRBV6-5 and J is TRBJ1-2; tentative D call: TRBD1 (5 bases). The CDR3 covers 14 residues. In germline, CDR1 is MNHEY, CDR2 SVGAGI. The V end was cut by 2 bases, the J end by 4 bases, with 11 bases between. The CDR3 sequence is CASSYTDSPYGYTF. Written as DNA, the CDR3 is TGTGCCAGCAGTTACACCGACAGCCCCTATGGCTACACCTTC.